This T cell receptor (beta chain) was documented in a study of blood T cell repertoires in COVID-19. Germline V CDR1 and CDR2: SGHAT, FQNNGV. Trimming at V came to 2 bases and at J to 4 bases, leaving 10 bases not matched to a gene. The CDR3 is made up of 17 amino acids. Authors' methods: The authors estimated nucleated cell counts from reference gene primer amplification. Data came from immunoSEQ multiplex PCR; TCRdb stores just in-frame clones and leaves some out. The DNA gave D and trimming, while V, J and clone size come from that table. The table records fewer than 250,000 clones, around nine tenths of them present only once.

The sample comprised PBMCs or T cells enriched from blood (not recorded which). The TCR comes from a man between 25 and 39 years old in a cohort exposed to, infected with or recovered from COVID-19 (not recorded which). The rearrangement uses TRBV11-2 and TRBJ1-4; TRBD1 agrees at 7 bases. DNA of the CDR3: TGTGCCAGCAGCTTACTGGCTCAGGGGGTAAATAATGAAAAACTGTTTTTT. It encodes CASSLLAQGVNNEKLFF.